Presented here are 27 T cell receptor beta chains from one specimen sequenced in a study of blood T cell repertoires in COVID-19. Generated by immunoSEQ multiplex PCR, the TCRdb table keeps only in-frame clones and is missing some. Seen here are over 80,000 clones, roughly 86% observed once, and the top ten hold 5.5% to 7.5%. The specimen was peripheral blood. These receptors all stem from a man in his sixties or seventies with acute or convalescent COVID-19.

J is TRBJ1-2 and V is TRBV18, with D possibly matching TRBD1 (6 bases). In germline, CDR1 is KGHSH, CDR2 LQKENI. The length of the CDR3 is 13 residues. The ends were cut back, 6 bases at V and 8 bases at J, with 16 bases in the middle. CDR3 residues: CASSPGTQEGYTF. The CDR3 DNA sequence: TGTGCCAGCTCGCCCGGGACACAGGAAGGCTACACCTTC.

This clone was seen a few times. The V gene is TRBV6-4, the J gene TRBJ1-3, with TRBD1 identical over 8 bases. The CDR3 extends over 17 amino acids. With V trimmed by 4 bases and J by 0 bases, 8 bases remained unmatched. CDR1 MRHNA and CDR2 SNTAGT come from the germline V gene. CDR3 bases: TGTGCCAGCAGTGTAAGCACAGGGGGTAGCTCTGGAAACACCATATATTTT. Protein sequence: CASSVSTGGSSGNTIYF.

The V call is TRBV27, the J call TRBJ2-3; tentative D call: TRBD1 (6 bases). The V gene's germline CDR1 is MNHEY and CDR2 SMNVEV (reference sequence). With 9 bases removed from V and 1 base from J, the gap between germline ends came to 17 bases. This CDR3 is built from 15 residues. The CDR3: CASERTGRGTDTQYF. The CDR3 DNA sequence: TGTGCCAGTGAGAGAACAGGGAGAGGCACAGATACGCAGTATTTT.

This chain joins TRBV28 and TRBJ2-1; 11 nucleotides agree with TRBD2. CDR1 MDHEN and CDR2 SYDVKM come from the germline V gene. This CDR3 region has 15 residues. V lost 8 bases, J lost 6 bases, and 9 bases stayed unmatched. CDR3 region: CASGELAGVGNEQFF. CDR3 bases: TGTGCCAGCGGCGAACTAGCGGGAGTTGGCAATGAGCAGTTCTTC.

This clone occurred a few times. J is TRBJ2-5 and V is TRBV7-9, with D possibly matching TRBD1 (5 bases). The ends were cut back, 4 bases at V and 2 bases at J, with 11 bases in the middle. The CDR3 length is 14 residues. The V gene's germline CDR1 is SEHNR and CDR2 FQNEAQ (reference sequence). The CDR3 bases are TGTGCCAGCAGCTCAATGACAGTTCAAGAGACCCAGTACTTC. This gives the protein CASSSMTVQETQYF.

This rearrangement joins TRBV12-2 to TRBJ2-2; TRBD2 is taken as the D call from the table, unchecked against the DNA. TRBV12-2 is an annotated pseudogene. The CDR3 runs 16 residues. This chain's CDR3 is CASRLVPSGKAGELFF. DNA of the CDR3: TGTGCAAGTCGCTTAGTCCCTAGCGGGAAAGCCGGGGAGCTGTTTTTT.

The CDR3 nucleotides read TGTGCCAGCAGCTTCGGACAGGGGCGAGTTAAACAAGAGACCCAGTACTTC. This codes for CASSFGQGRVKQETQYF. The genes are TRBV11-2 and TRBJ2-5, with 9 positions matching TRBD1. Germline assignment: CDR1 SGHAT and CDR2 FQNNGV. The junction had 10 bases not matched to a gene; V was cut back by 3 bases and J by 2 bases. The CDR3 length is 17 residues.

V gene TRBV19 combines with J gene TRBJ2-7, with 9 bases matching TRBD1. CDR3 length: 14 amino acids. Germline V gene lookup returns CDR1 LNHDA and CDR2 SQIVND (reference sequence). After removal of 10 bases from V and 4 bases from J, the junction contained 11 bases not matched to a gene. This CDR3 is CATRPGQGLYEQYF. Here the CDR3 DNA reads TGTGCCACCAGGCCGGGACAGGGCCTTTACGAGCAGTACTTC.

The chain couples TRBV11-2 to TRBJ1-4; D gene uncertain. The CDR3 runs to 14 residues. Germline V gives CDR1 SGHAT, CDR2 FQNNGV. The V end lost 5 bases, the J end lost 8 bases, and 15 bases lay between the germline ends. Written as DNA, the CDR3 is TGTGCCAGCAGCCCGAAAGGTGGGAGGGAAAAACTGTTTTTT. It is translated as CASSPKGGREKLFF.

Regarding this clone: One end of the junction does not line up with germline, which may come from a read error. The genes are TRBV5-8 and TRBJ1-6; D is ambiguous. CDR3 length equals 8 residues. Germline values: CDR1 SGHTS, CDR2 YDEGEE. The CDR3 here is CASSPVEW. In nucleotides, the CDR3 is TGTGCCAGCAGCCCCGTGGAGTGG.

This clone was seen a handful of times. The CDR3 sequence: CATGEGLVNEQFF. The CDR3 bases are TGTGCCACGGGGGAGGGACTTGTAAATGAGCAGTTCTTC. The V gene is TRBV10-3, the J gene TRBJ2-1; TRBD2 matches 7 bases. Germline CDR1 ENHRY, CDR2 SYGVKD. The CDR3 covers 13 residues. V lost 10 bases, J lost 7 bases, and 10 bases stayed unmatched.

J is TRBJ2-2 and V is TRBV12-3 or TRBV12-4, with a possible D match to TRBD2 (6 bases). CDR3 length equals 12 residues. Trimming stripped 10 bases from V and 7 bases from J, with 13 bases between. This CDR3 is CAIRGTRGELFF. CDR3 DNA: TGTGCCATCCGGGGGACGCGCGGGGAGCTGTTTTTT.

The V call is TRBV3-1 (or the pseudogene TRBV3-2), the J call TRBJ1-1, with a weak D call TRBD1 (6 bases). The CDR3 sequence is 12 residues long. Germline CDR1 is LGHDT and CDR2 is YNNKEL (reference sequence). V was shortened by 4 bases and J by 8 bases, with 11 bases between the two germline ends. For the CDR3, the DNA is TGTGCCAGCAGCCTTATCGGGACAGAAGCTTTCTTT. Translating gives CASSLIGTEAFF.

This clone came up a few times. The chain uses TRBV18 and TRBJ1-1, with D perhaps matching TRBD1 (5 bases). Germline lookup yields CDR1 KGHSH and CDR2 LQKENI. V gave up 3 bases and J gave up 6 bases, with 17 bases separating them. The CDR3 covers 15 residues. CDR3 in DNA: TGTGCCAGCTCACCCGGGGGTGGGGGTTCCGCTGAAGCTTTCTTT. This translates into CASSPGGGGSAEAFF. The full variable domain, completed using reference TRBV18 and TRBJ1-1, is NAGVMQNPRHLVRRRGQEARLRCSPMKGHSHVYWYRQLPEEGLKFMVYLQKENIIDESGMPKERFSAEFPKEGPSILRIQQVVRGDSAAYFCASSPGGGGSAEAFFGQGTRLTVV.

This chain connects TRBV15 to TRBJ2-7; TRBD2 matches at 8 bases. Germline-derived CDR1 and CDR2 are LNHNV and YYDKDF (reference sequence). J gave up 6 bases and V 4 bases, and 11 bases lay outside the gene matches. The CDR3 is 15 amino acids. CDR3 amino acids: CATSKEFRGGSEQYF. In DNA, the CDR3 is TGTGCCACCAGCAAAGAATTTCGGGGGGGCTCCGAGCAGTACTTC.

The rearrangement links TRBV12-5 to TRBJ1-2; 7 positions agree with TRBD1. This CDR3 spans 14 amino acids. CDR1 is LGHNT, CDR2 FRNRAP, per germline. Unmatched junction bases numbered 8, after V lost 3 bases and J lost 7 bases. This CDR3 reads CASGFADRVGGYTF. In nucleotides, the CDR3 is TGTGCTAGTGGTTTTGCCGACAGGGTCGGTGGCTACACCTTC.

CDR3 DNA: TGTGCCAGCAGTCGCGGACAGGCCTCCCTCTCAGCTTTCTTT. Protein product: CASSRGQASLSAFF. V is TRBV3-1 (or the pseudogene TRBV3-2) and J is TRBJ1-1; 7 bases line up with TRBD1. The CDR3 consists of 14 residues. From germline, CDR1 is LGHDT and CDR2 YNNKEL (reference sequence). V dropped 6 bases and J dropped 10; count of bases not matched to a gene: 14.

Only a few counts were recorded for this clone. CDR3 protein: CAGQGFVSGANVLTF. CDR3 nucleotide sequence: TGTGCCGGACAGGGTTTCGTCTCTGGGGCCAACGTCCTGACTTTC. This sequence joins TRBV2 and TRBJ2-6, with 8 bases lining up with TRBD1. The V gene's germline CDR1 is SNHLY and CDR2 FYNNEI. The CDR3 has 15 amino acids. J was trimmed by 0 bases and V by 11 bases; bases with no gene match: 6. Looking up the rest from reference TRBV2 and TRBJ2-6 gives the full variable domain: EPEVTQTPSHQVTQMGQEVILRCVPISNHLYFYWYRQILGQKVEFLVSFYNNEISEKSEIFDDQFSVERPDGSNFTLKIRSTKLEDSAMYFCAGQGFVSGANVLTFGAGSRLTVL.

The chain employs TRBV6-2 or TRBV6-3 and TRBJ2-1, with a possible D match to TRBD2 (7 bases). Germline lookup yields CDR1 MNHEY and CDR2 SVGEGT. The CDR3 totals 17 residues. V shed 2 bases and J shed 3 bases, with 17 bases lying between them. The CDR3 DNA sequence: TGTGCCAGCAGTTACCCTAAGGGGGGGCTATACTACAATGAGCAGTTCTTC. Amino acids: CASSYPKGGLYYNEQFF.

The chain recombines TRBV7-2 with TRBJ1-2; 8 bases map to TRBD1. J was trimmed by 8 bases and V by 3 bases; bases with no gene match: 17. The germline V gene has CDR1 SGHTA and CDR2 FQGNSA. The CDR3 loop spans 17 amino acids. Here the CDR3 reads CASSFPFRQGKMVGYTF. Written as DNA, the CDR3 is TGTGCCAGCAGCTTCCCCTTTCGACAGGGGAAAATGGTCGGCTACACCTTC. Drawing the rest from reference TRBV7-2 and TRBJ1-2, the complete variable domain is GAGVSQSPSNKVTEKGKDVELRCDPISGHTALYWYRQSLGQGLEFLIYFQGNSAPDKSGLPSDRFSAERTGGSVSTLTIQRTQQEDSAVYLCASSFPFRQGKMVGYTFGSGTRLTVV.

This chain connects TRBV4-1 to TRBJ1-5; D uncertain. The length of the CDR3 is 15 residues. Trimming took 0 bases from V and 3 from J, leaving 9 bases between them. Germline lookup yields CDR1 MGHRA and CDR2 YSYEKL. This CDR3 is CASSQDRQVNQPQHF. In DNA, the CDR3 is TGCGCCAGCAGCCAAGACAGGCAGGTCAATCAGCCCCAGCATTTT.

The chain uses TRBV6-5 and TRBJ2-7; 11 nucleotides match TRBD1. V lost 6 bases to trimming and J lost 4 bases; unmatched junction nucleotides: 2. This CDR3 is built from 13 residues. Germline loops: CDR1 MNHEY, CDR2 SVGAGI. The CDR3 sequence: CASRDRGLYEQYF. The CDR3 region has the DNA TGTGCCAGCAGGGACAGGGGGCTTTACGAGCAGTACTTC.

This chain connects TRBV4-1 to TRBJ1-5; D gene ambiguous. Looked up from germline, CDR1 is MGHRA and CDR2 is YSYEKL. This CDR3 spans 13 amino acids. Trimming removed 1 base at V and 4 bases at J, with 5 bases between. CDR3 residues: CASSQVQNQPQHF. DNA for the CDR3: TGCGCCAGCAGCCAAGTTCAAAATCAGCCCCAGCATTTT.

This rearrangement joins TRBV19 to TRBJ1-6; no clear D. The CDR3 has 15 amino acids. The V end was cut by 2 bases, the J end by 6 bases, with 11 bases between. CDR1 and CDR2 from the germline V gene are LNHDA and SQIVND (reference sequence). This CDR3 reads CASSISRGFNSPLHF. CDR3 nucleotide sequence: TGTGCCAGTAGTATATCTCGAGGGTTTAATTCACCCCTCCACTTT.

CDR3 residues: CASSPGQGGRGYTF. The CDR3 region has the DNA TGTGCCAGCAGCCCGGGACAGGGGGGACGGGGCTACACCTTC. The rearrangement joins TRBV7-2 to TRBJ1-2, with 11 bases fitting TRBD1. The V segment lost 5 bases and the J segment 8 bases; nucleotides outside the gene matches: 7. CDR1 is SGHTA and CDR2 is FQGNSA in the germline V gene. The CDR3 runs to 14 residues. The variable domain in full, with the rest retrieved from reference TRBV7-2 and TRBJ1-2, is GAGVSQSPSNKVTEKGKDVELRCDPISGHTALYWYRQSLGQGLEFLIYFQGNSAPDKSGLPSDRFSAERTGGSVSTLTIQRTQQEDSAVYLCASSPGQGGRGYTFGSGTRLTVV.

This sequence joins TRBV11-3 and TRBJ2-1; 9 bases are shared with TRBD2. Trimming cost V 5 bases and J 4 bases; bases outside gene matches: 9. The germline gives CDR1 SGHNT, CDR2 YENEEA. The CDR3 runs to 16 residues. CDR3 nucleotides: TGTGCCAGCAGCCAGATGGCTAGCGGGACTTACAATGAGCAGTTCTTC. This sequence encodes CASSQMASGTYNEQFF. The full variable domain, with the rest looked up from reference TRBV11-3 and TRBJ2-1, is EAGVVQSPRYKIIEKKQPVAFWCNPISGHNTLYWYLQNLGQGPELLIRYENEEAVDDSQLPKDRFSAERLKGVDSTLKIQPAELGDSAVYLCASSQMASGTYNEQFFGPGTRLTVL.

The chain joins TRBV2 to TRBJ1-6; 10 nucleotides agree with TRBD1. This CDR3 spans 14 amino acids. CDR1 and CDR2 (germline): SNHLY, FYNNEI. The trim removed 6 bases at V and 9 bases at J, leaving 5 bases unmatched. CDR3 amino acids: CASRGDRGGSPLHF. The CDR3 DNA sequence: TGTGCCAGCAGGGGGGACAGGGGAGGTTCACCCCTCCACTTT.